These T cell receptor beta chains were read from a single sample in a study of neurological immune-mediated disorders. TCRdb itself ran the 5' RACE reads through MiXCR, one entry per CDR3 protein. The table shows around 53,000 distinct CDR3 sequences, with roughly 4.4% occurring only once. The sample taken for sequencing was PBMCs. These receptors were collected from a middle-aged man with multiple sclerosis. Each CDR3 is given with its conserved first and last residue. Each record gives: J gene, V gene, CDR3 protein.

j_gene: TRBJ1-5; v_gene: TRBV6-6; CDR3aa: CASTLGQFVQPQNF
j_gene: TRBJ2-2; v_gene: TRBV5-1; CDR3aa: CASSLALRGLTGELFF
j_gene: TRBJ2-7; v_gene: TRBV27; CDR3aa: CASSWQLPYEQYF
j_gene: TRBJ2-1; v_gene: TRBV20-1; CDR3aa: CSASTGDNEQFF
j_gene: TRBJ1-1; v_gene: TRBV5-1; CDR3aa: CASSLPLGRDTEAFF
j_gene: TRBJ2-2; v_gene: TRBV6-2/TRBV6-3; CDR3aa: CASSYSAGVSGELFF
j_gene: TRBJ2-1; v_gene: TRBV5-1; CDR3aa: CASVGQGLRSEQFF
j_gene: TRBJ1-2; v_gene: TRBV7-2; CDR3aa: CASSLVGTGEFGGYTF
j_gene: TRBJ1-5; v_gene: TRBV4-1; CDR3aa: CASSQEGGSQPQNF
j_gene: TRBJ1-6; v_gene: TRBV5-5; CDR3aa: CASSTGTSSSYNSPLHF
j_gene: TRBJ2-3; v_gene: TRBV20-1; CDR3aa: CSAPLAATDTQYF
j_gene: TRBJ2-3; v_gene: TRBV5-5; CDR3aa: CASSLETDTQYF
j_gene: TRBJ1-5; v_gene: TRBV7-9; CDR3aa: CASSLARDRDSNQPQNF
j_gene: TRBJ2-3; v_gene: TRBV10-3; CDR3aa: CATGTTTDTQYF
j_gene: TRBJ2-1; v_gene: TRBV6-5; CDR3aa: CASGTTFYNEQFF
j_gene: TRBJ1-4; v_gene: TRBV29-1; CDR3aa: CSVEAGSDEKLFF
j_gene: TRBJ2-2; v_gene: TRBV2; CDR3aa: CASKGGSDTGELFF
j_gene: TRBJ2-3; v_gene: TRBV18; CDR3aa: CASSPRAADTQYF
j_gene: TRBJ2-3; v_gene: TRBV5-1; CDR3aa: CASSSITDTQYF
j_gene: TRBJ2-2; v_gene: TRBV6-4; CDR3aa: CASSDKTTGELFF
j_gene: TRBJ1-1; v_gene: TRBV28; CDR3aa: CASSLWANTEAFF
j_gene: TRBJ1-1; v_gene: TRBV3-1; CDR3aa: CASSQGLGITEAFF
j_gene: TRBJ2-1; v_gene: TRBV6-5; CDR3aa: CASSTGLAVYNEQFF
j_gene: TRBJ1-3; v_gene: TRBV20-1; CDR3aa: CSAGALGNTIYF
j_gene: TRBJ2-2; v_gene: TRBV20-1; CDR3aa: CSARDLAGDEELFF
j_gene: TRBJ1-1; v_gene: TRBV29-1; CDR3aa: CSVDWDSTEAFF
j_gene: TRBJ1-4; v_gene: TRBV28; CDR3aa: CASSLSAGNGGEKLFF
j_gene: TRBJ1-2; v_gene: TRBV20-1; CDR3aa: CSVPLEGYYGYTF
j_gene: TRBJ2-5; v_gene: TRBV20-1; CDR3aa: CSARDGSGGYQETQYF
j_gene: TRBJ2-7; v_gene: TRBV3-1; CDR3aa: CASSHDRAQYF
j_gene: TRBJ2-3; v_gene: TRBV11-3; CDR3aa: CASSEPSGRTRDTQYF
j_gene: TRBJ2-7; v_gene: TRBV5-1; CDR3aa: CASSLEGVNGDEQYF
j_gene: TRBJ2-5; v_gene: TRBV7-2; CDR3aa: CASSLLSREETQYF
j_gene: TRBJ2-1; v_gene: TRBV3-1; CDR3aa: CASSQRSRDLGVF
j_gene: TRBJ2-1; v_gene: TRBV7-2; CDR3aa: CASRQFRKQFF
j_gene: TRBJ2-2; v_gene: TRBV12-3/TRBV12-4; CDR3aa: CASSKNTNTGELFF
j_gene: TRBJ1-5; v_gene: TRBV18; CDR3aa: CASSPGDWRPQHF
j_gene: TRBJ2-2; v_gene: TRBV3-1; CDR3aa: CASSPSRTGDFHGELFF
j_gene: TRBJ2-7; v_gene: TRBV20-1; CDR3aa: CSAPKGYEQYF
j_gene: TRBJ2-5; v_gene: TRBV18; CDR3aa: CASSPLAGVGETQYF
j_gene: TRBJ1-5; v_gene: TRBV12-3/TRBV12-4; CDR3aa: CASSSTGGHQPQNF
j_gene: TRBJ2-2; v_gene: TRBV7-7; CDR3aa: CASSRDIAGSTGELFF
j_gene: TRBJ2-2; v_gene: TRBV25-1; CDR3aa: CASSDGDRETGELFF
j_gene: TRBJ1-1; v_gene: TRBV11-2; CDR3aa: CASSSSQGAHVTEAFF